The TCR beta chain under discussion was sequenced for a study of blood T cell repertoires in COVID-19. Looking at the study overall: The study drew acute and convalescent COVID-19 samples from the United States, Italy and Spain. In each case, the material was cDNA or gDNA derived from T cells, B-cell-depleted T cells, or PBMCs.

Original processing notes: Estimation of nucleated cell counts relied on the amplification of reference gene primers. The assay was immunoSEQ multiplex PCR, and TCRdb's table has in-frame clones only and misses some. V and J calls and clone size follow that table, whereas D and trimming were derived from the DNA. The data show about 100,000 clones, around 87% seen once. The CDR3 consists of 14 residues. Germline CDR1 is MDHEN and CDR2 is SYDVKM. V lost 8 bases and J lost 6; bases outside the gene matches: 9. The genes are TRBV28 and TRBJ2-3; 9 bases align to TRBD1. Material for sequencing was peripheral blood. This clonotype was obtained from a woman aged 25 to 39 with acute or convalescent COVID-19. The CDR3 protein is CASGGTGRGDTQYF. The CDR3 region has the DNA TGTGCCAGCGGGGGGACAGGGAGAGGGGATACGCAGTATTTT.